The 25 T cell receptor beta chains reported below all come from one sample, sequenced in a study of Graves' ophthalmopathy and Graves' hyperthyroidism. Researchers took RNA transcripts and amplified TCR beta CDR3 regions from them. An initial RT-PCR round employing HTBI primers preceded a second-round multiplex PCR. TCRdb ran MiXCR on the multiplex PCR reads and lists one entry per CDR3 protein. The sample carries about 550,000 distinct CDR3 sequences, just under 40% recorded once. The source material was peripheral blood or thyroid tissue (not recorded which). These TCRs come from an adult man with Graves' hyperthyroidism.

This clonotype was recorded once. The CDR3 reads CASTSQGAGNGYTF. Written as DNA, the CDR3 is TGTGCCTCTACCTCCCAGGGGGCAGGGAATGGCTACACCTTC. The rearrangement links TRBV10-3 to TRBJ1-2, with TRBD1 identical over 8 bases. Looked up from germline, CDR1 is ENHRY and CDR2 is SYGVKD. The CDR3 contains 14 residues. V was pared by 11 bases and J by 6 bases, with 14 bases of the junction left unmatched.

Notes on this clonotype: At one of its ends the junction is not consistent with the germline gene, which may arise from a read error. DNA for the CDR3: TGCGCTCACGGACGGGGCAGCAATCAGCCCCAGCATTTT. This encodes CAHGRGSNQPQHF. The chain recombines TRBV6-6 with TRBJ1-5; D may be TRBD1 (5 bases). Germline V gene data show CDR1 as MNHNY and CDR2 as SVGAGI (reference sequence). This CDR3 region has 13 residues.

In its sample, this clonotype was seen many times. V usage is TRBV20-1 and J usage is TRBJ1-2; TRBD1 matches at 9 bases. Germline trimming cut 5 bases from V and 5 bases from J; bases unmatched to any gene: 6. The CDR3 has 13 residues. Germline V lookup: CDR1 DFQATT, CDR2 SNEGSKA (reference sequence). CDR3 sequence reads: CSALQGAGYGYTF. The CDR3 DNA sequence: TGCAGTGCTTTACAGGGGGCAGGGTATGGCTACACCTTC.

V is TRBV25-1 and J is TRBJ2-7; TRBD2 agrees at 7 bases. The DNA matches TRBJ2-1 better at its end, which makes the J call doubtful. The CDR3 covers 15 residues. Germline assignment: CDR1 MGHDK and CDR2 SYGVNS. The CDR3 DNA reads TGTGCCAGCAGCGTAGGGGATCAGCGGGGCGGCGAGCAGTTCTTC. Translated, it gives CASSVGDQRGGEQFF.

In regard to this clonotype: Sequence at one end of the junction differs from germline and may be a read error. CDR3 DNA: TGTGTCAGTAGTTTTAGCGGGGCCAACTCCAGGGGAAACACCATATATTTT. Translating it yields CVSSFSGANSRGNTIYF. The chain carries TRBV19 and TRBJ1-3; perhaps TRBD1 as D (5 bases). The germline V gene encodes CDR1 LNHDA and CDR2 SQIVND (reference sequence). This CDR3 region has 17 residues.

This clonotype was picked up many times. This CDR3 reads CSVELRADGGGELFF. The CDR3 DNA reads TGCAGCGTTGAATTGCGAGCTGACGGGGGTGGGGAGCTGTTTTTT. The J gene is TRBJ2-2, the V gene TRBV29-1; weak D call: TRBD2 (6 bases). From germline, CDR1 is SQVTM and CDR2 ANQGSEA. V lost 2 bases, J lost 8 bases, and 18 bases lay in between. The CDR3 sequence is 15 residues long.

This clonotype was seen at least ten times. V is TRBV20-1 and J is TRBJ1-5; D is unresolved. Trimming removed 5 bases from V and 2 bases from J, with 7 bases in between. Germline CDR1 reads DFQATT; CDR2 reads SNEGSKA (reference sequence). The length of the CDR3 is 12 residues. The CDR3 region is CSAYSGNQPQHF. As DNA, the CDR3 is TGCAGTGCTTATAGCGGCAATCAGCCCCAGCATTTT.

This clonotype was detected many times. This chain connects TRBV4-2 to TRBJ1-2; perhaps TRBD1 as D (5 bases). The V gene's germline CDR1 is LGHNA and CDR2 YNFKEQ. Deletions cut 0 bases from V and 3 bases from J, with 11 bases between. This CDR3 is built from 15 residues. CDR3 in amino acids: CASSQDFQGDYGYTF. CDR3 in DNA: TGTGCCAGCAGCCAAGATTTCCAGGGAGACTATGGCTACACCTTC.

The sample holds many counts of this clonotype. The gene calls are TRBV7-8 and TRBJ2-7, with 7 nucleotides matching TRBD2. The trim removed 2 bases at V and 4 bases at J, leaving 11 bases unmatched. Looked up from germline, CDR1 is SGHVS and CDR2 is FQNEAQ. The CDR3 is made up of 16 amino acids. The CDR3 loop reads CASSLYLAEGKYEQYF. The CDR3, as DNA: TGTGCCAGCAGCTTATACCTAGCGGAGGGGAAGTACGAGCAGTACTTC.

The table lists this clonotype with a few counts. The junction departs from the called germline gene at one end, perhaps through a read error. The chain couples TRBV7-2 to TRBJ1-2, with 7 bases aligning to TRBD1. The CDR3 spans 14 residues. Germline V lookup: CDR1 SGHTA, CDR2 FQGNSA. The CDR3 DNA follows: TGTGCCGGCAGTTCGACAGGGCTCGACTATGGCTACACCTTC. This gives the protein CAGSSTGLDYGYTF.

This clonotype has more than one count but fewer than ten. V and J are TRBV7-2 and TRBJ2-3; TRBD2 is a possible D gene (5 bases). This CDR3 is built from 15 residues. Germline-derived CDR1 and CDR2 are SGHTA and FQGNSA. The V end was cut by 3 bases, the J end by 2 bases, with 12 bases between. For the CDR3, the DNA is TGTGCCAGCAGCTTCCTAGCTAAGATCACAGATACGCAGTATTTT. Translation: CASSFLAKITDTQYF.

This clonotype has just a few counts. CDR3 sequence reads: CSVEQGAYNGYTF. The CDR3, as DNA: TGCAGCGTTGAACAGGGGGCTTATAATGGCTACACCTTC. The J gene is TRBJ1-2, the V gene TRBV29-1, with TRBD1 matching 8 bases. There are 13 residues in the CDR3. Germline V gene data show CDR1 as SQVTM and CDR2 as ANQGSEA. Trimming removed 2 bases from V and 6 bases from J; junction bases left unmatched: 5.

This clonotype was counted only a few times. This chain links TRBV5-8 with TRBJ1-2; unclear D gene. Germline values: CDR1 SGHTS, CDR2 YDEGEE. V was clipped by 2 bases and J by 4 bases, with 12 bases between them. The CDR3 totals 14 residues. The chain's CDR3 is CASSLENSFYGYTF. The CDR3 DNA is TGTGCCAGCAGCTTAGAGAACAGCTTCTATGGCTACACCTTC.

J is TRBJ2-5 and V is TRBV15, with a tentative D call TRBD2 (6 bases). CDR3 length: 17 residues. V gave up 0 bases and J gave up 4 bases, with 18 bases separating them. Germline V gives CDR1 LNHNV, CDR2 YYDKDF (reference sequence). CDR3 DNA sequence: TGTGCCACCAGCAGAGACCCGAGTAGCGGTGGGATAGAGACCCAGTACTTC. This sequence encodes CATSRDPSSGGIETQYF.

As for this clonotype: One end of the junction does not line up with germline, which may come from a read error. The J gene is TRBJ2-2, the V gene TRBV28; a weak D match, TRBD1 (5 bases). This CDR3 is built from 12 residues. Germline V gene data show CDR1 as MDHEN and CDR2 as SYDVKM. This CDR3 is CASRPDSGELFF. The CDR3 nucleotides are TGCGCCAGCAGACCAGACAGCGGGGAGCTGTTTTTT.

The chain has TRBV29-1 and TRBJ2-7; TRBD2 might be the D (6 bases). Germline V lookup: CDR1 SQVTM, CDR2 ANQGSEA. This CDR3 region has 14 residues. Trimming took 3 bases from V and 1 from J, leaving 13 bases between them. The CDR3 region is CSVDVVGSSYEQYF. The DNA for the CDR3 is TGCAGCGTTGACGTGGTCGGGAGTTCCTACGAGCAGTACTTC.

This clonotype was recorded many times. The gene calls are TRBV4-1 and TRBJ2-7; 7 bases align to TRBD1. This CDR3 comprises 14 residues. V shed 6 bases and J 2 bases; nucleotides not matched to a gene: 7. Looked up from germline, CDR1 is MGHRA and CDR2 is YSYEKL. The CDR3 loop reads CASRHNQGAYEQYF. The CDR3 DNA sequence: TGCGCCAGCAGACATAATCAGGGGGCCTACGAGCAGTACTTC.

The rearrangement joins TRBV10-3 to TRBJ2-1; 7 positions match TRBD2. Germline V gives CDR1 ENHRY, CDR2 SYGVKD. V gave up 5 bases and J gave up 8 bases; unmatched junction bases: 12. The CDR3 length is 15 residues. The CDR3 loop is CAISLRTSPLDEQFF. CDR3 nucleotide sequence: TGTGCCATCAGTCTTCGGACTAGTCCCCTTGATGAGCAGTTCTTC.

The V and J genes are TRBV3-1 and TRBJ1-2; D not certain. Deletions cut 1 base from V and 4 bases from J, with 13 bases between. CDR1 and CDR2 from the germline V gene are LGHDT and YNNKEL (reference sequence). This CDR3 contains 15 residues. The CDR3 coding sequence is TGTGCCAGCAGCCAAGGAGGGATTGATGGCTATGGCTACACCTTC. Encoded protein: CASSQGGIDGYGYTF.

This clonotype has at least ten counts. The chain combines TRBV9 with TRBJ2-2; D is unclear. The CDR3 has 14 residues. Trimming left V 0 bases short and J 2 bases short, with 5 bases between. Germline CDR1 and CDR2: SGDLS and YYNGEE. CDR3 DNA sequence: TGTGCCAGCAGCGTAGTTCCCAACACCGGGGAGCTGTTTTTT. Translation: CASSVVPNTGELFF.

This clonotype came up a few times. The genes are TRBV19 and TRBJ1-2; 8 nucleotides match TRBD1. CDR3 length equals 14 residues. With 9 bases clipped from V and 3 bases from J, the junction kept 9 bases outside the gene matches. CDR1 is LNHDA, CDR2 SQIVND, per germline (reference sequence). The CDR3 here is CASRGAGGDYGYTF. The CDR3 coding sequence is TGTGCCAGCCGAGGGGCAGGGGGCGACTATGGCTACACCTTC.

This clonotype appeared many times. The gene calls are TRBV10-3 and TRBJ1-5; no definite D call. V was pared by 3 bases and J by 1 base, with 4 bases between. The CDR3 spans 13 residues. Germline CDR1 is ENHRY and CDR2 is SYGVKD. The CDR3 DNA sequence: TGTGCCATCAGTGATGAGAGCAATCAGCCCCAGCATTTT. It translates to CAISDESNQPQHF.

The chain is built from TRBV7-9 and TRBJ2-7; either TRBD1 or TRBD2 may fit D (5 bases each). This CDR3 has 12 residues. Trimming removed 4 bases from V and 9 bases from J, with 13 bases in between. Germline CDR1 is SEHNR and CDR2 is FQNEAQ (reference sequence). CDR3 DNA: TGTGCCAGCAGCTCTCCCGGGACCGCGCAGTACTTC. Protein sequence: CASSSPGTAQYF.

With regard to this clonotype: Possible read error: a much larger clone is one base away. The chain has TRBV11-3 and TRBJ1-1, with a tentative D call TRBD1 (6 bases). Germline CDR1 SGHNT, CDR2 YENEEA. CDR3 length equals 15 residues. CDR3 nucleotides: TGTGCCAGCAGCACTAGAGTTGACAGGAACACTGGAGCTTTCTTT. This sequence encodes CASSTRVDRNTGAFF.

The CDR3 loop is CASTLAGENEQYF. In DNA form, the CDR3 reads TGTGCCAGCACCTTAGCGGGAGAAAACGAGCAGTACTTC. The rearrangement uses TRBV12-3 or TRBV12-4 and TRBJ2-7; 9 bases align to TRBD2. CDR3 length equals 13 residues. V shed 7 bases, J shed 5 bases, and the junction held 6 bases outside the gene matches.